The 14 T cell receptor beta chains below were found in one sample sequenced in a study of cytomegalovirus exposure and HLA in healthy donors. Primers for the PCR totalled 60 Vbeta and 13 Jbeta. The protocol was immunoSEQ multiplex PCR, while the TCRdb copy is restricted to in-frame clones and leaves out a portion. The sample lists around 230,000 clones, around 84% occurring once. The sequenced sample was PBMCs. These receptors were obtained from a girl aged 2 to 10 in good health and CMV-seronegative.

V usage is TRBV30 and J usage is TRBJ1-3; D is undetermined. Looked up from germline, CDR1 is GTSNPN and CDR2 is SVGIG (reference sequence). V was clipped by 0 bases and J by 0 bases, with 6 bases between them. CDR3 length: 14 amino acids. The CDR3 sequence: CAWSVLRSGNTIYF. DNA of the CDR3: TGTGCCTGGAGTGTACTGCGCTCTGGAAACACCATATATTTT.

Only a few counts were recorded for this clone. This chain connects TRBV6-4 to TRBJ2-5, with D possibly being TRBD2 (5 bases). Germline CDR1 reads MRHNA; CDR2 reads SNTAGT. CDR3 size: 14 residues. Trimming stripped 1 base from V and 2 bases from J, with 8 bases between. The CDR3 DNA follows: TGTGCCAGCAGTGACTATCGGGGACAAGAGACCCAGTACTTC. Its protein product is CASSDYRGQETQYF.

This clone was observed a single time. The chain uses TRBV6-5 and TRBJ1-4, with 8 bases fitting TRBD1. The V and J ends lost 5 bases and 5 bases, in that order; junction bases with no gene match: 4. This CDR3 region has 14 residues. CDR1 is MNHEY and CDR2 is SVGAGI in the germline V gene. CDR3 DNA: TGTGCCAGCAGTCGGACAGGGTCAAATGAAAAACTGTTTTTT. Translating it yields CASSRTGSNEKLFF.

This clone was observed a handful of times. The rearrangement links TRBV29-1 to TRBJ2-3; tentatively, D is TRBD2 (6 bases). V was cut by 2 bases and J by 4 bases, with 13 bases left in between. Per germline, CDR1 SQVTM and CDR2 ANQGSEA. The CDR3 is 14 amino acids. The CDR3 protein is CSVEIVEGADTQYF. The CDR3 coding sequence is TGCAGCGTTGAAATAGTGGAGGGCGCAGATACGCAGTATTTT.

The chain employs TRBV4-1 and TRBJ1-3; D is unclear. This CDR3 has 15 residues. Germline assignment: CDR1 MGHRA and CDR2 YSYEKL. V was cut by 0 bases and J by 0 bases, with 6 bases left in between. The CDR3 DNA is TGCGCCAGCAGCCAAGACCTATACTCTGGAAACACCATATATTTT. Protein sequence: CASSQDLYSGNTIYF.

The rearrangement joins TRBV19 to TRBJ1-6; the D gene is possibly TRBD1 (6 bases). The CDR3 is 13 residues long. With 11 bases removed from V and 6 bases from J, the gap between germline ends came to 14 bases. Germline assignment: CDR1 LNHDA and CDR2 SQIVND (reference sequence). CDR3 sequence: CASTRTANSPLHF. The CDR3 nucleotides read TGTGCCTCAACGAGGACAGCTAATTCACCCCTCCACTTT.

The J gene is TRBJ2-7, the V gene TRBV5-4, with a possible D match to TRBD2 (7 bases). This CDR3 is 16 amino acids long. Per the germline V gene, CDR1 is SGHNT and CDR2 is YYREEE (reference sequence). Trimming cost V 0 bases and J 3 bases, with 16 bases left between them. CDR3 bases: TGTGCCAGCAGCTTGGGGGGGCGGGGGACCGTCTACGAGCAGTACTTC. This gives the protein CASSLGGRGTVYEQYF.

This clone appeared a single time. This chain connects TRBV7-9 to TRBJ1-5; a possible D gene is TRBD1 (5 bases). The CDR3 runs to 13 residues. V shed 3 bases and J shed 4 bases, with 7 bases lying between them. Looked up from germline, CDR1 is SEHNR and CDR2 is FQNEAQ (reference sequence). The CDR3 nucleotides are TGTGCCAGCAGCTTTTCAGGGAATCAGCCCCAGCATTTT. It specifies CASSFSGNQPQHF.

The J gene is TRBJ1-1, the V gene TRBV12-5; 7 positions agree with TRBD1. V shed 11 bases and J 1 base; nucleotides not matched to a gene: 7. The germline CDR1 and CDR2 sequences are LGHNT and FRNRAP. The CDR3 runs to 13 residues. The CDR3 nucleotides are TGTGCTCAGGGGGGACGGACGAACACTGAAGCTTTCTTT. Translating it yields CAQGGRTNTEAFF. The full variable domain, its missing parts supplied by reference TRBV12-5 and TRBJ1-1, is DARVTQTPRHKVTEMGQEVTMRCQPILGHNTVFWYRQTMMQGLELLAYFRNRAPLDDSGMPKDRFSAEMPDATLATLKIQPSEPRDSAVYFCAQGGRTNTEAFFGQGTRLTVV.

J is TRBJ2-5 and V is TRBV11-2, with 11 nucleotides matching TRBD2. Germline V gene lookup returns CDR1 SGHAT and CDR2 FQNNGV. V lost 2 bases and J lost 3; bases outside the gene matches: 8. The CDR3 runs 17 residues. This CDR3 reads CASSLFQIAGGEETQYF. DNA for the CDR3: TGTGCCAGCAGCTTATTCCAGATAGCGGGAGGGGAAGAGACCCAGTACTTC.

This chain connects TRBV4-1 to TRBJ2-1; 10 bases agree with TRBD2. The J segment lost 8 bases and the V segment lost 3 bases, leaving 7 bases of the junction unmatched. This CDR3 has 15 residues. The V gene's germline CDR1 is MGHRA and CDR2 YSYEKL. The CDR3 bases are TGCGCCAGCAGCCATGCGAGCGGGGGGGCCGATGAGCAGTTCTTC. This encodes CASSHASGGADEQFF.

V is TRBV11-2 and J is TRBJ1-1; D unclear. The CDR3 is 13 amino acids. Germline V gives CDR1 SGHAT, CDR2 FQNNGV. V lost 0 bases to trimming and J lost 7 bases, with 9 bases between them. DNA for the CDR3: TGTGCCAGCAGCTTAGAAGTGGCCAGTGAAGCTTTCTTT. This translates into CASSLEVASEAFF.

The V call is TRBV30, the J call TRBJ1-2, with no clear D. The CDR3 spans 13 residues. Looked up from germline, CDR1 is GTSNPN and CDR2 is SVGIG (reference sequence). The ends were cut back, 4 bases at V and 3 bases at J, with 12 bases in the middle. CDR3 sequence: CAWMGREYYGYTF. The CDR3 coding sequence is TGTGCCTGGATGGGTCGGGAGTACTATGGCTACACCTTC.

This rearrangement joins TRBV2 to TRBJ2-2; TRBD2 agrees at 12 bases. The J segment lost 6 bases and the V segment lost 7 bases, leaving 12 bases of the junction unmatched. This CDR3 is built from 17 residues. Germline values: CDR1 SNHLY, CDR2 FYNNEI. CDR3 nucleotide sequence: TGTGCCAGCAAACGGACTAGCGGGAAACCTGACGCCGGGGAGCTGTTTTTT. Residues: CASKRTSGKPDAGELFF. The whole variable domain, filled in from reference TRBV2 and TRBJ2-2, reads EPEVTQTPSHQVTQMGQEVILRCVPISNHLYFYWYRQILGQKVEFLVSFYNNEISEKSEIFDDQFSVERPDGSNFTLKIRSTKLEDSAMYFCASKRTSGKPDAGELFFGEGSRLTVL.